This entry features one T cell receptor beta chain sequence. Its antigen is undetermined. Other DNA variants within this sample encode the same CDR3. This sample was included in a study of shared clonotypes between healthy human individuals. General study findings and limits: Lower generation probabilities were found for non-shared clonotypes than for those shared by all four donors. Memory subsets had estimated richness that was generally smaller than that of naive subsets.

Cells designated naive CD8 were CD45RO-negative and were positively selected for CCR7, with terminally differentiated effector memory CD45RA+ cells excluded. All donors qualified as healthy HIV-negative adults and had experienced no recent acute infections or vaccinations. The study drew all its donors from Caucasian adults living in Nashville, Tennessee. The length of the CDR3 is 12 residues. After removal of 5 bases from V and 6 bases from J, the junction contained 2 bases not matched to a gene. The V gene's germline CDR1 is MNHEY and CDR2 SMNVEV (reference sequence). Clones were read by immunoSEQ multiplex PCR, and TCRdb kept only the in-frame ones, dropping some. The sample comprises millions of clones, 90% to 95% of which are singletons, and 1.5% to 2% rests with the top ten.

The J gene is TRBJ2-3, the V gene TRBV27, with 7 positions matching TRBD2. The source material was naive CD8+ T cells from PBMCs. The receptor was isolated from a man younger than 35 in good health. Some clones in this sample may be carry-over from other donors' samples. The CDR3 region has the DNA TGTGCCAGCAGTGCCGGGGGGGATACGCAGTATTTT. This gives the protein CASSAGGDTQYF.